These 6 T cell receptor beta chains were all obtained from the same sample, sequenced in a study of control samples from healthy donors and cancer patients. Assay used: immunoSEQ multiplex PCR; TCRdb lists only in-frame clones, some missing. This sample has about 82,000 clones, with about 89% found just once. Sequencing was done on a sample of blood. These receptor sequences come from a man aged 50-60 years in good health.

The chain carries TRBV20-1 and TRBJ1-1; D is uncertain. Per germline, CDR1 DFQATT and CDR2 SNEGSKA (reference sequence). V was trimmed by 3 bases and J by 6 bases, leaving 14 bases between them. CDR3 length: 13 residues. The CDR3 DNA sequence: TGCAGTGCTAGTTATGAGGGCGGACCTGAAGCTTTCTTT. Its translation is CSASYEGGPEAFF.

The DNA for the CDR3 is TGCGCCAGCAGCCGCACGCAGGGATCCACTGAAGCTTTCTTT. The encoded protein is CASSRTQGSTEAFF. The chain employs TRBV4-3 and TRBJ1-1; D may be TRBD1 (5 bases). This CDR3 comprises 14 residues. The germline V and J ends were trimmed by 4 bases and 4 bases, with 13 bases remaining between them. Per the germline V gene, CDR1 is LGHNA and CDR2 is YSLEER.

This clone was picked up a small number of times. The CDR3 DNA sequence: TGTGCCAGCGGCGACTACGAGCAGTACTTC. Encoded protein: CASGDYEQYF. The rearrangement links TRBV27 to TRBJ2-7; D is unresolved. The CDR3 contains 10 residues. V shed 8 bases and J shed 3 bases, with 5 bases lying between them. Germline CDR1 reads MNHEY; CDR2 reads SMNVEV (reference sequence).

The chain joins TRBV19 to TRBJ1-2; unclear D gene. V lost 6 bases to trimming and J lost 4 bases, with 12 bases between them. The CDR3 length is 13 residues. The germline CDR1 and CDR2 sequences are LNHDA and SQIVND (reference sequence). CDR3 sequence: CASRIGTAYGYTF. The CDR3 DNA follows: TGTGCCAGTAGGATCGGTACGGCCTATGGCTACACCTTC.

The chain recombines TRBV27 with TRBJ2-5, with 9 bases identical to TRBD1. After removal of 6 bases from V and 4 bases from J, the junction contained 9 bases not matched to a gene. The CDR3 loop spans 15 amino acids. In germline, CDR1 is MNHEY, CDR2 SMNVEV (reference sequence). CDR3: CASRAGTGSLETQYF. Written as DNA, the CDR3 is TGTGCCAGCAGAGCCGGGACAGGGTCATTAGAGACCCAGTACTTC.

The genes are TRBV5-1 and TRBJ1-2, with D unclear. The CDR3 sequence is 13 residues long. Per germline, CDR1 SGHRS and CDR2 YFSETQ. The V end lost 1 base, the J end lost 7 bases, and 11 bases lay between the germline ends. In nucleotides, the CDR3 is TGCGCCAGCAGCTTGTCTGGGGAGGGTGGCTACACCTTC. This translates into CASSLSGEGGYTF. The full variable domain, rest sourced from reference TRBV5-1 and TRBJ1-2, is KAGVTQTPRYLIKTRGQQVTLSCSPISGHRSVSWYQQTPGQGLQFLFEYFSETQRNKGNFPGRFSGRQFSNSRSEMNVSTLELGDSALYLCASSLSGEGGYTFGSGTRLTVV.